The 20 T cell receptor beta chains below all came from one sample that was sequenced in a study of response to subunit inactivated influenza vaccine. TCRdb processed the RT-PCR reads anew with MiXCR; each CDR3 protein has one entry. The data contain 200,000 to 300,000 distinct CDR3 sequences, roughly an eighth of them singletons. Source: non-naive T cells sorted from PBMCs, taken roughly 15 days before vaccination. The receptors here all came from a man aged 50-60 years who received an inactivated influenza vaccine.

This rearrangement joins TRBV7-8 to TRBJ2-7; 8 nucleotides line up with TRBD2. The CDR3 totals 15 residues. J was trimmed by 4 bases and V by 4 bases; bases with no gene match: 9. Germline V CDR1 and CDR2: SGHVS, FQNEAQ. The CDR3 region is CASSSDSGKRYEQYF. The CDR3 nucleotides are TGTGCCAGCAGCTCCGATAGCGGGAAAAGATACGAGCAGTACTTC.

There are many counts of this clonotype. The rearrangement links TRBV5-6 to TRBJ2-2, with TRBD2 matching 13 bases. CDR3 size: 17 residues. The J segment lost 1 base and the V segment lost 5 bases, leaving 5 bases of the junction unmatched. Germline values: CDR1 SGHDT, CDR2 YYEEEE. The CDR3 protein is CASRRLAGGRNTGELFF. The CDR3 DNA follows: TGTGCCAGCAGACGACTAGCGGGAGGTCGGAACACCGGGGAGCTGTTTTTT.

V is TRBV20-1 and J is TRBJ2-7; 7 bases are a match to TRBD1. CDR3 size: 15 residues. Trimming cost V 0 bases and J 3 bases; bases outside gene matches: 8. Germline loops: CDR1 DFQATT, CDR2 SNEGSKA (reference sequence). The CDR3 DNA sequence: TGCAGTGCTAGAGATGTAAGGACAGGCCACTACGAGCAGTACTTC. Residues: CSARDVRTGHYEQYF.

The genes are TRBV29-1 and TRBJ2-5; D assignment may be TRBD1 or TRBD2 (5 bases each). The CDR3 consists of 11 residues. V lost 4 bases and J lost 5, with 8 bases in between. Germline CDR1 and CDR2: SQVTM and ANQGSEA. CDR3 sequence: CSVGDGETQYF. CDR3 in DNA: TGCAGCGTTGGGGACGGTGAGACCCAGTACTTC.

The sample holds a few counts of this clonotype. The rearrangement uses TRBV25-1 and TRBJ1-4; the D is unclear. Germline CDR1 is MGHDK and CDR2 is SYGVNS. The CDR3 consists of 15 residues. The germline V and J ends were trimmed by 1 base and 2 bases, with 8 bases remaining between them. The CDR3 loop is CASSEFLRTNEKLFF. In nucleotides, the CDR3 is TGTGCCAGCAGTGAATTTCTACGTACTAATGAAAAACTGTTTTTT.

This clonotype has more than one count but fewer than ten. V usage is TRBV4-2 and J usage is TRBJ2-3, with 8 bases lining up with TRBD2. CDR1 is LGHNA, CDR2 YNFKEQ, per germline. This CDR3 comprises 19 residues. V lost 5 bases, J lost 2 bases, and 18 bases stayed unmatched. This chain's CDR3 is CASSTRGGRLLKDTDTQYF. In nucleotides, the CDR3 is TGTGCCAGCAGCACACGGGGGGGGCGGCTATTGAAAGACACAGATACGCAGTATTTT.

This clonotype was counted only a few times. The CDR3 sequence is CASSSEWTPRYNEQFF. CDR3 DNA: TGTGCCAGCAGCTCGGAATGGACTCCTAGGTACAATGAGCAGTTCTTC. This chain uses TRBV7-2 with TRBJ2-1, with D maybe TRBD2 (5 bases). The germline V and J ends were trimmed by 4 bases and 4 bases, with 17 bases remaining between them. Germline CDR1 SGHTA, CDR2 FQGNSA. CDR3 length equals 16 residues.

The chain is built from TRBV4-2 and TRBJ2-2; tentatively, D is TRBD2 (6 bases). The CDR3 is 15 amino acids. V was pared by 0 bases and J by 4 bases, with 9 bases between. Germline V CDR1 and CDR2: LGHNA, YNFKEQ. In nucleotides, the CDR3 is TGTGCCAGCAGCCAAGATCTAGCGTTCACCGGGGAGCTGTTTTTT. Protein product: CASSQDLAFTGELFF.

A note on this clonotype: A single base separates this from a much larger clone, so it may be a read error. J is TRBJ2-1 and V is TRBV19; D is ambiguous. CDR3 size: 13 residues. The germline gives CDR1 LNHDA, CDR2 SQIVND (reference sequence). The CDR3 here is CASIIGLNNEQFF. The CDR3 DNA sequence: TGTGCCAGTATTATAGGGCTGAACAATGAGCAGTTCTTC.

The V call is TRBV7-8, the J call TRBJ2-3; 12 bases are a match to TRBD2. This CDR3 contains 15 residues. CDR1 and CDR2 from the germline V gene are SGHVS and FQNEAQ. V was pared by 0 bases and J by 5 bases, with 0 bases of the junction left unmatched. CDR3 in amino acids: CASSLATSGRDTQYF. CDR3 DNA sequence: TGTGCCAGCAGCTTAGCGACTAGCGGGAGAGATACGCAGTATTTT.

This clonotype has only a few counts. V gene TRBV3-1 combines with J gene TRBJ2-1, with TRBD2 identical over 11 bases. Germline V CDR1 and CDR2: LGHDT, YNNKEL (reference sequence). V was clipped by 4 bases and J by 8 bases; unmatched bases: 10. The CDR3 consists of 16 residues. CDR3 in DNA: TGTGCCAGCAGCCGGTTAGCGGGGGGGACCGCTGATGAGCAGTTCTTC. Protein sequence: CASSRLAGGTADEQFF.

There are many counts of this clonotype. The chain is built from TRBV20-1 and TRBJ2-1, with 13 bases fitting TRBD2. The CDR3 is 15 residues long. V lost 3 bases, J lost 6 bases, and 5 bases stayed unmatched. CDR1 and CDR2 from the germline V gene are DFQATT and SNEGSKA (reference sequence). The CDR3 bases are TGCAGTGCTAGGCGGACTAGCGGGAGTTTCAATGAGCAGTTCTTC. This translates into CSARRTSGSFNEQFF.

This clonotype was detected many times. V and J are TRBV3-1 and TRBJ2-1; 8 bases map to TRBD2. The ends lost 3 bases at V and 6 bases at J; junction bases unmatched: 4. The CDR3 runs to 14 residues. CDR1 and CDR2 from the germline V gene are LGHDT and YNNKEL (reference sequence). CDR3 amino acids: CASSHSSGTNEQFF. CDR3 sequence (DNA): TGTGCCAGCAGCCATAGTAGCGGGACCAATGAGCAGTTCTTC.

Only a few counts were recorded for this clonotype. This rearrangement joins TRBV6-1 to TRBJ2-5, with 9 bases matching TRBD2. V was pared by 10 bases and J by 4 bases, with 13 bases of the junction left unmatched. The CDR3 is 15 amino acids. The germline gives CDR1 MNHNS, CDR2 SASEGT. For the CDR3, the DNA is TGTGCCACGATGCGGGGGGGGGGCCTTAGAGAGACCCAGTACTTC. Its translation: CATMRGGGLRETQYF.

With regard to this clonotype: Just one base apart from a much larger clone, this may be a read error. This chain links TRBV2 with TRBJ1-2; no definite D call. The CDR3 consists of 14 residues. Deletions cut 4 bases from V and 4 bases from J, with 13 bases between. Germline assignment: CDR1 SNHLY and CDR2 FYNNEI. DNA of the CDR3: TGTGCCAGCAGTGTCGAACAGAGGGCCTATGGCTACACCTTC. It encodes CASSVEQRAYGYTF.

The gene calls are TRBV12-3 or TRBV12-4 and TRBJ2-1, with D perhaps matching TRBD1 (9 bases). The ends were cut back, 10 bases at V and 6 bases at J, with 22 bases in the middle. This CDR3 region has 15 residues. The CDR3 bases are TGTGCCATCCACAGGGGGCTCGGGAGGGCCAATGAGCAGTTCTTC. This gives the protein CAIHRGLGRANEQFF.

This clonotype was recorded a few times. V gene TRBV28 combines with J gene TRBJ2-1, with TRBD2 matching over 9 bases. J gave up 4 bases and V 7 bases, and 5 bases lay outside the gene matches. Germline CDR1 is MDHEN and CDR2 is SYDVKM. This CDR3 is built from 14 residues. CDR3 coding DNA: TGTGCCAGCAAACCGGGACTAGCTTACAATGAGCAGTTCTTC. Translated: CASKPGLAYNEQFF.

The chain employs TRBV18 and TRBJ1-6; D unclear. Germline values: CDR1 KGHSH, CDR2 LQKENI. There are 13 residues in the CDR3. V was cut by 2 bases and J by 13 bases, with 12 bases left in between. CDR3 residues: CASSPEARFPLHF. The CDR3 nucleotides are TGTGCCAGCTCACCAGAGGCTAGATTCCCCCTCCACTTT.

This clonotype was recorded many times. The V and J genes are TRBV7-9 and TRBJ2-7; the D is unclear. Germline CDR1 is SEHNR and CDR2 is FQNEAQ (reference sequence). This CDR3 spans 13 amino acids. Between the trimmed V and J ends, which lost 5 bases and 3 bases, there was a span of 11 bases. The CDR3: CASSPPGGYEQYF. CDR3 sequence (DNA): TGTGCCAGCAGCCCTCCGGGTGGCTACGAGCAGTACTTC. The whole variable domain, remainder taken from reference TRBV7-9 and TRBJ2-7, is DTGVSQNPRHKITKRGQNVTFRCDPISEHNRLYWYRQTLGQGPEFLTYFQNEAQLEKSRLLSDRFSAERPKGSFSTLEIQRTEQGDSAMYLCASSPPGGYEQYFGPGTRLTVT.

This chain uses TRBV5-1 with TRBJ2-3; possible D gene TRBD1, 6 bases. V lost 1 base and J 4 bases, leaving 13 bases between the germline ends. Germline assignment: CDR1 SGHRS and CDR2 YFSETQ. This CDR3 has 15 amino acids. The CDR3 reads CASSLKMGAADTQYF. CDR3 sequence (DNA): TGCGCCAGCAGCTTGAAGATGGGGGCGGCAGATACGCAGTATTTT.